Following are 15 T cell receptor beta chains from one sample sequenced in a study of T cell repertoires in cytomegalovirus infection. TCRdb fed the reads into MiXCR, producing one record per CDR3 protein. This sample yields 85,000 to 130,000 distinct CDR3 sequences, of which around a quarter are seen a single time; roughly 43% belongs to the top ten. Sequencing input: CD8+ T cells from PBMCs. Receptors were obtained from a human donor in good health (CMV status not recorded). Some clones in this sample may be carry-over from other donors' samples.

This sequence joins TRBV7-6 and TRBJ2-3, with a tentative D call TRBD2 (5 bases). The CDR3 is 12 amino acids. Germline lookup yields CDR1 SGHVS and CDR2 FNYEAQ. The V gene lost 1 base and the J gene lost 10 bases, with 9 bases spanning the gap. Here the CDR3 DNA reads TGTGCCAGCAGCTTAGAGGGAGCGGCGCAGTATTTT. Amino acid sequence: CASSLEGAAQYF.

In this sample, this clonotype turned up a few times. V and J are TRBV7-9 and TRBJ1-5; no clear D. V shed 4 bases and J shed 8 bases, with 9 bases lying between them. The CDR3 is 12 residues long. The germline gives CDR1 SEHNR, CDR2 FQNEAQ (reference sequence). The CDR3 reads CASSSGSEPQHF. The CDR3, as DNA: TGTGCCAGCAGCTCTGGTTCGGAGCCCCAGCATTTT.

This clonotype has just a few counts. The V gene is TRBV7-9, the J gene TRBJ2-3; TRBD2 is a possible D gene (5 bases). The CDR3 consists of 16 residues. Trimming pared 7 bases from V and 0 bases from J, leaving 17 bases between. Germline CDR1 and CDR2: SEHNR and FQNEAQ (reference sequence). The CDR3: CASTSSMAPSTDTQYF. CDR3 sequence (DNA): TGTGCCAGCACCTCTAGCATGGCTCCAAGCACAGATACGCAGTATTTT. Full variable domain (remainder filled in from reference TRBV7-9 and TRBJ2-3): DTGVSQNPRHKITKRGQNVTFRCDPISEHNRLYWYRQTLGQGPEFLTYFQNEAQLEKSRLLSDRFSAERPKGSFSTLEIQRTEQGDSAMYLCASTSSMAPSTDTQYFGPGTRLTVL.

The sample holds many counts of this clonotype. The chain employs TRBV7-6 and TRBJ1-6; possible D gene TRBD1, 6 bases. The CDR3 has 15 residues. V lost 4 bases, J lost 6 bases, and 13 bases lay in between. The germline V gene has CDR1 SGHVS and CDR2 FNYEAQ. This chain's CDR3 is CASSSQGGGNSPLHF. The CDR3 DNA follows: TGTGCCAGCAGCTCTCAAGGGGGGGGTAATTCACCCCTCCACTTT.

This clonotype has at least ten counts. The J gene is TRBJ2-2, the V gene TRBV11-3, with 9 positions matching TRBD2. CDR1 SGHNT and CDR2 YENEEA come from the germline V gene. The junction had 3 bases not matched to a gene; V was cut back by 5 bases and J by 5 bases. This CDR3 has 14 residues. CDR3 DNA: TGTGCCAGCAGCCCCACTAGCGGGACCGGGGAGCTGTTTTTT. Its translation is CASSPTSGTGELFF.

This clonotype was counted a few times. This chain joins TRBV5-1 and TRBJ2-5; no reliable D call. Germline CDR1 and CDR2: SGHRS and YFSETQ. Trimming cost V 3 bases and J 4 bases, with 10 bases left between them. The CDR3 runs 13 residues. The CDR3 DNA reads TGCGCCAGCAGCTCCAGAAGTCGAGAGACCCAGTACTTC. It yields the protein CASSSRSRETQYF.

In this sample, this clonotype turned up many times. The chain has TRBV4-1 and TRBJ2-5; D not certain. The CDR3 has 12 amino acids. The germline V gene has CDR1 MGHRA and CDR2 YSYEKL. The germline V and J ends were trimmed by 1 base and 11 bases, with 11 bases remaining between them. The CDR3 reads CASSQGGTDQYF. The CDR3 DNA follows: TGCGCCAGCAGCCAAGGCGGCACTGATCAGTACTTC.

This clonotype turned up a few times. This chain uses TRBV12-3 or TRBV12-4 with TRBJ2-7, with 11 positions matching TRBD1. The V gene end was trimmed by 5 bases and the J gene end by 7 bases; junction bases not matched to a gene: 10. The CDR3 consists of 15 residues. The CDR3 spells CASSGQGARSEEQYF. The CDR3 coding sequence is TGTGCCAGCAGTGGACAGGGGGCGCGGTCAGAAGAGCAGTACTTC.

A note on this clonotype: The junction shows a germline mismatch at one end, possibly a read error. J is TRBJ2-1 and V is TRBV7-6; 8 nucleotides match TRBD1. Germline V gives CDR1 SGHVS, CDR2 FNYEAQ. This CDR3 spans 14 amino acids. The CDR3 DNA is TGTACCAGCAGCTCCGGGACAGGACGAAATGAGCAGTTCTTC. The encoded protein is CTSSSGTGRNEQFF.

Ten or more counts support this clonotype. The rearrangement uses TRBV28 and TRBJ1-5; TRBD1 matches 7 bases. This CDR3 comprises 16 residues. Trimming removed 7 bases from V and 0 bases from J; junction bases left unmatched: 9. The germline V gene encodes CDR1 MDHEN and CDR2 SYDVKM. As DNA, the CDR3 is TGTGCCAGCACCTTACTCAGGGGGTTTAGCAATCAGCCCCAGCATTTT. It translates to CASTLLRGFSNQPQHF.

This clonotype was seen many times. This chain joins TRBV4-3 and TRBJ1-2; weak D call: TRBD1 (5 bases). V lost 4 bases to trimming and J lost 1 base, with 16 bases between them. The CDR3 consists of 16 residues. Germline loops: CDR1 LGHNA, CDR2 YSLEER. The CDR3 bases are TGCGCCAGCAGCCCCGCGCCGCAGGGCAATAACTATGGCTACACCTTC. Translated, it gives CASSPAPQGNNYGYTF.

J is TRBJ1-2 and V is TRBV7-3, with D hard to call. The CDR3 runs to 13 residues. The germline CDR1 and CDR2 sequences are SGHTA and FQGTGA. V gave up 2 bases and J gave up 6 bases, with 10 bases separating them. CDR3 in amino acids: CASSLGVIDGYTF. CDR3 nucleotides: TGTGCCAGCAGCTTAGGGGTGATCGATGGCTACACCTTC.

This clonotype occurred a few times. This chain joins TRBV6-5 and TRBJ2-2; the D is unclear. CDR3 size: 15 residues. Germline V gene lookup returns CDR1 MNHEY and CDR2 SVGAGI. V gave up 7 bases and J gave up 6 bases, with 18 bases separating them. CDR3 nucleotides: TGTGCCAGCACCCAGCGCCCGTCCGGGTCCGGGGAGCTGTTTTTT. It specifies CASTQRPSGSGELFF.

This clonotype was observed a few times. The chain has TRBV19 and TRBJ1-3; D unresolved. The V gene lost 5 bases and the J gene lost 0 bases, with 11 bases spanning the gap. Germline lookup yields CDR1 LNHDA and CDR2 SQIVND (reference sequence). The CDR3 loop spans 15 amino acids. CDR3 sequence: CASSAGLNSGNTIYF. CDR3 DNA: TGTGCCAGTAGTGCCGGGTTGAACTCTGGAAACACCATATATTTT. The entire variable domain, with the rest obtained from reference TRBV19 and TRBJ1-3, is as follows: DGGITQSPKYLFRKEGQNVTLSCEQNLNHDAMYWYRQDPGQGLRLIYYSQIVNDFQKGDIAEGYSVSREKKESFPLTVTSAQKNPTAFYLCASSAGLNSGNTIYFGEGSWLTVV.

Note on this clonotype: This may be a read error: a much more frequent sequence differs by one nucleotide. The CDR3 DNA reads TGCGCCAGCACCCAAGATTTCGGGTCCCGGGGGGCTTTCGACTATGGCTACACCTTC. This gives the protein CASTQDFGSRGAFDYGYTF. The rearrangement joins TRBV4-1 to TRBJ1-2, with a tentative D call TRBD1 (6 bases). Germline V gene data show CDR1 as MGHRA and CDR2 as YSYEKL. CDR3 length: 19 residues.